Below are 5 T cell receptor beta chains sequenced from a single sample in a study of T cells in Graves' hyperthyroidism and ophthalmopathy. The CDR3 regions of TCR beta were amplified from RNA transcripts. Initially, a first-round RT-PCR of the TCR CDR3 employed the HTBI primer set. TCRdb recomputed calls from the multiplex PCR reads with MiXCR, one row per CDR3 protein. The table lists 500,000 to 650,000 distinct CDR3 sequences, around 15% of them singletons. The sequenced material came from blood. These receptors were collected from a woman in her forties or fifties with Graves' ophthalmopathy.

This clonotype was detected ten times or more. V is TRBV27 and J is TRBJ2-1, with D tentatively TRBD2 (5 bases). Germline CDR1 is MNHEY and CDR2 is SMNVEV (reference sequence). The CDR3 runs 13 residues. V was clipped by 3 bases and J by 7 bases, with 10 bases between them. CDR3: CASSFTGWNEQFF. The CDR3 DNA follows: TGTGCCAGCAGTTTTACGGGGTGGAATGAGCAGTTCTTC.

This clonotype was seen many times. This rearrangement joins TRBV3-1 to TRBJ2-2; TRBD2 matches 14 bases. The CDR3 sequence is 20 residues long. Germline CDR1 and CDR2: LGHDT and YNNKEL (reference sequence). The ends lost 3 bases at V and 1 base at J; junction bases unmatched: 10. CDR3: CASSHAYGLAGGMNTGELFF. Written as DNA, the CDR3 is TGTGCCAGCAGCCACGCCTACGGACTAGCGGGAGGAATGAACACCGGGGAGCTGTTTTTT.

This clonotype was observed at least ten times. The V and J genes are TRBV6-2 or TRBV6-3 and TRBJ2-1, with TRBD2 matching 8 bases. V lost 2 bases and J lost 4; bases outside the gene matches: 4. In germline, CDR1 is MNHEY, CDR2 SVGEGT. This CDR3 comprises 15 residues. In DNA form, the CDR3 reads TGTGCCAGCAGTTACCTGACTAGCGCATACAATGAGCAGTTCTTC. Protein: CASSYLTSAYNEQFF.

The table lists this clonotype with many counts. This chain connects TRBV7-3 to TRBJ1-1; no clear D gene. Trimming took off 2 bases at V and 3 bases at J, with 13 bases between the two ends. The germline V gene encodes CDR1 SGHTA and CDR2 FQGTGA. The CDR3 spans 15 residues. CDR3 region: CASSLGPGMDTEAFF. The CDR3 DNA reads as TGTGCCAGCAGCTTAGGGCCTGGGATGGACACTGAAGCTTTCTTT.

Details on this clonotype: This clone may be a read error of a much larger clone one base away. The rearrangement uses TRBV20-1 and TRBJ1-1; weak D call: TRBD1 (5 bases). CDR3 length: 14 amino acids. V was shortened by 0 bases and J by 7 bases, with 15 bases between the two germline ends. In germline, CDR1 is DFQATT, CDR2 SNEGSKA (reference sequence). For the CDR3, the DNA is TGCAGTGCTAGAGATGTCGGGGGGATGAGTGAAGCTTTCTTT. As protein: CSARDVGGMSEAFF.